Below, 21 T cell receptor beta chains from the same sample are listed, as sequenced in a study of shared clonotypes between healthy human individuals. Clones were read by immunoSEQ multiplex PCR, and TCRdb kept only the in-frame ones, dropping some. The data hold roughly 1,500,000 clones, with 95% to 99% observed a single time. Specimen: naive CD4+ T cells sorted from blood. Indicated subset: CD45RA+ positively selected. The receptors come from a man aged 25 to 40 in good health.

The chain combines TRBV5-1 with TRBJ2-3, with TRBD2 identical over 9 bases. Per the germline V gene, CDR1 is SGHRS and CDR2 is YFSETQ. This CDR3 region has 17 residues. Trimming removed 0 bases from V and 4 bases from J; junction bases left unmatched: 9. The CDR3 DNA reads as TGCGCCAGCAGCTTGGTAGATAGCGGGAGTCTCGCAGATACGCAGTATTTT. Its protein is CASSLVDSGSLADTQYF.

This rearrangement joins TRBV11-1 to TRBJ2-7; D not resolved. Trimming took 5 bases from V and 3 from J, leaving 11 bases between them. The CDR3 is made up of 13 amino acids. CDR1 is SGHAT and CDR2 is FQDESV in the germline V gene (reference sequence). CDR3 amino acids: CASSEASVYEQYF. The CDR3 region has the DNA TGTGCCAGCAGCGAAGCTTCGGTCTACGAGCAGTACTTC.

The chain couples TRBV28 to TRBJ2-1; D perhaps matches TRBD1 (6 bases). V was shortened by 3 bases and J by 9 bases, with 15 bases between the two germline ends. CDR1 and CDR2 from the germline V gene are MDHEN and SYDVKM. This CDR3 is built from 14 residues. The CDR3 bases are TGTGCCAGCAGTTTCCCCAGACAGGCAAGTGAGCAGTTCTTC. Amino acid sequence: CASSFPRQASEQFF.

This sequence joins TRBV7-6 and TRBJ1-2; D is unclear. The CDR3 spans 14 residues. Trimming stripped 1 base from V and 6 bases from J, with 12 bases between. Germline CDR1 SGHVS, CDR2 FNYEAQ. The DNA of the CDR3 is TGTGCCAGCAGCTTAGTTGAGGGAATGGATGGCTACACCTTC. Protein sequence: CASSLVEGMDGYTF.

The chain links TRBV28 to TRBJ2-7; 10 nucleotides match TRBD1. CDR1 is MDHEN and CDR2 is SYDVKM in the germline V gene. V was pared by 6 bases and J by 7 bases, with 12 bases of the junction left unmatched. This CDR3 has 15 residues. The CDR3 sequence: CASRPTGTGELEQYF. The CDR3 DNA is TGTGCCAGCAGACCTACCGGGACAGGGGAGTTGGAGCAGTACTTC.

The rearrangement links TRBV27 to TRBJ2-7, with D perhaps TRBD1 (6 bases). Trimming removed 2 bases from V and 2 bases from J, with 19 bases in between. Per the germline V gene, CDR1 is MNHEY and CDR2 is SMNVEV (reference sequence). The CDR3 sequence is 17 residues long. The DNA for the CDR3 is TGTGCCAGCAGTTTAGGCAGGGGTAGTTTAAAAGCCTACGAGCAGTACTTC. Protein product: CASSLGRGSLKAYEQYF.

The rearrangement joins TRBV11-3 to TRBJ2-1; 7 bases line up with TRBD2. Germline trimming cut 3 bases from V and 15 bases from J; bases unmatched to any gene: 5. Germline assignment: CDR1 SGHNT and CDR2 YENEEA. The CDR3 spans 11 residues. In DNA, the CDR3 is TGTGCCAGCAGCTTGGGGACTACCCTGTTCTTC. Encoded protein: CASSLGTTLFF.

The V gene is TRBV5-4, the J gene TRBJ2-1; 9 nucleotides match TRBD2. J was trimmed by 3 bases and V by 4 bases; bases with no gene match: 5. The CDR3 sequence is 15 residues long. Germline V CDR1 and CDR2: SGHNT, YYREEE (reference sequence). The CDR3 loop is CASSSVSGGYNEQFF. CDR3 nucleotide sequence: TGTGCCAGCAGCAGCGTTAGCGGGGGCTACAATGAGCAGTTCTTC.

The rearrangement uses TRBV14 and TRBJ2-7; perhaps TRBD2 as D (5 bases). Germline CDR1 is SGHDN and CDR2 is FVKESK. The V gene lost 6 bases and the J gene lost 3 bases, with 12 bases spanning the gap. The CDR3 extends over 13 amino acids. CDR3 loop: CASRLGGVYEQYF. The CDR3 coding sequence is TGTGCCAGCAGACTCGGAGGAGTCTACGAGCAGTACTTC.

V is TRBV5-1 and J is TRBJ2-7; no clear D gene. V was pared by 4 bases and J by 2 bases, with 16 bases between. The germline V gene encodes CDR1 SGHRS and CDR2 YFSETQ. This CDR3 comprises 15 residues. In DNA form, the CDR3 reads TGCGCCAGCAGCGGATGGACGGTGCCCCCCTACGAGCAGTACTTC. It encodes CASSGWTVPPYEQYF.

This chain joins TRBV5-6 and TRBJ1-2; unclear D gene. Trimming took 4 bases from V and 4 from J, leaving 11 bases between them. The CDR3 spans 13 residues. The germline V gene encodes CDR1 SGHDT and CDR2 YYEEEE. The CDR3 reads CASSGVSGYGYTF. As DNA, the CDR3 is TGTGCCAGCAGCGGGGTTTCGGGCTATGGCTACACCTTC.

In regard to this clone: In the same sample, other DNA sequences code for this CDR3. The chain is built from TRBV5-1 and TRBJ1-4, with D perhaps TRBD1 (6 bases). The CDR3 length is 14 residues. Germline V gene lookup returns CDR1 SGHRS and CDR2 YFSETQ. The ends were cut back, 4 bases at V and 2 bases at J, with 9 bases in the middle. Here the CDR3 DNA reads TGCGCCAGCAGCAAACAGGGTACTAATGAAAAACTGTTTTTT. Its translation is CASSKQGTNEKLFF.

Here the CDR3 reads CASSFRPGLAGGGINTGELFF. The CDR3 DNA reads TGTGCCAGCAGCTTTCGTCCCGGACTAGCGGGAGGAGGGATAAACACCGGGGAGCTGTTTTTT. V and J are TRBV13 and TRBJ2-2; 14 bases are shared with TRBD2. V was pared by 3 bases and J by 2 bases, with 14 bases of the junction left unmatched. CDR1 and CDR2 from the germline V gene are PRHDT and FYEKMQ (reference sequence). The CDR3 is 21 residues long.

CDR3 loop: CASSLVYRTGFDGYTF. The CDR3 DNA reads as TGTGCCAGCAGCTTAGTTTACCGGACAGGGTTCGATGGCTACACCTTC. The rearrangement links TRBV11-2 to TRBJ1-2, with 8 bases aligning to TRBD1. Trimming took 1 base from V and 6 from J; bases not matched to a gene: 10. This CDR3 contains 16 residues. Looked up from germline, CDR1 is SGHAT and CDR2 is FQNNGV.

For this clone: One junction end does not reproduce the germline sequence, and a read error may be involved. The rearrangement uses TRBV7-7 and TRBJ2-5, with 7 bases lining up with TRBD1. CDR1 and CDR2 (germline): SSHAT, FNYEAQ (reference sequence). The CDR3 sequence is 14 residues long. In nucleotides, the CDR3 is TGTGCTAGCAGCTCTATGACAGGGTGGGAGACCCAGTACTTC. It specifies CASSSMTGWETQYF.

The chain joins TRBV15 to TRBJ1-4, with a weak D call TRBD1 (5 bases). CDR1 is LNHNV and CDR2 is YYDKDF in the germline V gene (reference sequence). V lost 8 bases and J 8 bases, leaving 24 bases between the germline ends. This CDR3 spans 16 amino acids. CDR3 bases: TGTGCCACCGATCGGGGCTTCGGCGGCGGTACGGAAAAACTGTTTTTT. Its translation: CATDRGFGGGTEKLFF.

The V gene is TRBV5-8, the J gene TRBJ1-5; possibly TRBD1 for D (6 bases). Germline V gene lookup returns CDR1 SGHTS and CDR2 YDEGEE. CDR3 length: 14 amino acids. Deletions cut 0 bases from V and 7 bases from J, with 11 bases between. The CDR3 bases are TGTGCCAGCAGCTTGGTCCAGGGGAGACAGCCCCAGCATTTT. Its translation is CASSLVQGRQPQHF.

The DNA for the CDR3 is TGTGCCAGCAGCTTGGCTGGGGGAATGAACACTGAAGCTTTCTTT. It yields the protein CASSLAGGMNTEAFF. The chain carries TRBV5-5 and TRBJ1-1, with D maybe TRBD1 (5 bases). Between the trimmed V and J ends, which lost 0 bases and 0 bases, there was a span of 9 bases. From germline, CDR1 is SGHKS and CDR2 YYEKEE (reference sequence). This CDR3 has 15 residues.

The rearrangement uses TRBV2 and TRBJ1-5, with D unclear. The CDR3 length is 17 residues. Trimming cost V 1 base and J 1 base, with 14 bases left between them. Per the germline V gene, CDR1 is SNHLY and CDR2 is FYNNEI. CDR3 amino acids: CASSEDLGLRSNQPQHF. For the CDR3, the DNA is TGTGCCAGCAGTGAAGACCTGGGTTTAAGGAGCAATCAGCCCCAGCATTTT.

V is TRBV5-1 and J is TRBJ2-7; 12 bases are a match to TRBD1. Looked up from germline, CDR1 is SGHRS and CDR2 is YFSETQ. The CDR3 is made up of 14 amino acids. V trimming: 7 bases; J trimming: 5 bases; junction bases outside the gene matches: 7. CDR3 in DNA: TGCGCCAGCTACCCCGGGACAGGGGGCAACGAGCAGTACTTC. Translated, it gives CASYPGTGGNEQYF.

The chain employs TRBV6-6 and TRBJ2-5, with D perhaps matching TRBD1 (5 bases). The CDR3 covers 12 residues. CDR1 and CDR2 from the germline V gene are MNHNY and SVGAGI (reference sequence). V was pared by 5 bases and J by 3 bases, with 7 bases between. The CDR3 sequence is CASSKQEETQYF. The CDR3 region has the DNA TGTGCCAGCAGTAAACAGGAAGAGACCCAGTACTTC.